This T cell receptor (beta chain) originates from a study of T cell changes during pregnancy in multiple sclerosis. Only in-frame clones appear in the TCRdb table, and some are missing; sequencing was by immunoSEQ multiplex PCR. The data contain approximately 40,000 clones, about 91% of them seen just once; the ten biggest clones take up 12%. J was trimmed by 1 base and V by 2 bases; bases with no gene match: 10. This CDR3 region has 17 residues. Germline V gene data show CDR1 as SGDLS and CDR2 as YYNGEE. This TCR was recovered from a female donor with multiple sclerosis, enrolled in a pregnancy study. Sequenced here: CD8+ T cells from peripheral blood mononuclear cells, sampled after pregnancy. This chain joins TRBV9 and TRBJ2-3; TRBD1 agrees at 7 bases. The CDR3 protein is CASSVPKTGSGTDTQYF. In DNA form, the CDR3 reads TGTGCCAGCAGCGTCCCAAAGACAGGGTCGGGCACAGATACGCAGTATTTT.